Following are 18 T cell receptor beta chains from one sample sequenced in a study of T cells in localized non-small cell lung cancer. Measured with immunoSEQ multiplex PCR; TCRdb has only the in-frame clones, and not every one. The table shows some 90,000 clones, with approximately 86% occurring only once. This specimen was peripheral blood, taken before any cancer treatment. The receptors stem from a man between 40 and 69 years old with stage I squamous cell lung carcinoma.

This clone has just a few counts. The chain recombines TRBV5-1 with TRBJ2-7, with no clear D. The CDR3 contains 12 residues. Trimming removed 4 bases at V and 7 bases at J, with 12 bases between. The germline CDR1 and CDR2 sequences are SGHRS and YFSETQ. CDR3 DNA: TGCGCCAGCAGCCGTACCGCGTTGGAGCAGTACTTC. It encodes CASSRTALEQYF.

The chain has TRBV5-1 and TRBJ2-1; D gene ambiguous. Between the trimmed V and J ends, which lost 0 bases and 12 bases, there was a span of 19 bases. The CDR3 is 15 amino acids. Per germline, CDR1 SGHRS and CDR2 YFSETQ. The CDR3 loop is CASSLDPTRSGLQFF. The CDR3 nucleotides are TGCGCCAGCAGCTTGGATCCTACCCGGTCGGGTTTGCAGTTCTTC.

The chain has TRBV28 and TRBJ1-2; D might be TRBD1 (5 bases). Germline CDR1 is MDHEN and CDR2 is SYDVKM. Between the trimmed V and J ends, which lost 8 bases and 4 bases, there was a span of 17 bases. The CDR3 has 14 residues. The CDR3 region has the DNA TGTGCCAGCTGGGAAGGAGACAGACCCTATGGCTACACCTTC. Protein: CASWEGDRPYGYTF.

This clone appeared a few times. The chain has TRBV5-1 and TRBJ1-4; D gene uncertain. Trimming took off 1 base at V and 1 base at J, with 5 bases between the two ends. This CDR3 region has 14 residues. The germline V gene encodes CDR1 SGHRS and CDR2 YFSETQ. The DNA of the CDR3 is TGCGCCAGCAGCTTGTCTGGAACTAATGAAAAACTGTTTTTT. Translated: CASSLSGTNEKLFF.

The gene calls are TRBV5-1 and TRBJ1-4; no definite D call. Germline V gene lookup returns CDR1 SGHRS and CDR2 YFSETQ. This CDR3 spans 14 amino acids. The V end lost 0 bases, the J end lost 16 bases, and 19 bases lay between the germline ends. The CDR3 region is CASSLGGSVNTWFF. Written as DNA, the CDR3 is TGCGCCAGCAGCTTGGGAGGGTCGGTTAATACTTGGTTTTTT.

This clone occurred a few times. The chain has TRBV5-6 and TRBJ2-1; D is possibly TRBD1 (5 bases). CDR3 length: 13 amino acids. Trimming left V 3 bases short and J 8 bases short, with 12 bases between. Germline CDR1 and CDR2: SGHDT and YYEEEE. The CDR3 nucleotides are TGTGCCAGCAGCTCCAAAGGGGCCCATGAGCAGTTCTTC. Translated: CASSSKGAHEQFF.

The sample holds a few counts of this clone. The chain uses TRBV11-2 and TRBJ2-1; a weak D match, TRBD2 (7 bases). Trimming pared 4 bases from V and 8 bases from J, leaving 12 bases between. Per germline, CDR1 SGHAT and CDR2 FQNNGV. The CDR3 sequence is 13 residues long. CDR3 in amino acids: CASSWGGRDEQFF. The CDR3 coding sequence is TGTGCCAGCAGCTGGGGGGGCCGGGATGAGCAGTTCTTC.

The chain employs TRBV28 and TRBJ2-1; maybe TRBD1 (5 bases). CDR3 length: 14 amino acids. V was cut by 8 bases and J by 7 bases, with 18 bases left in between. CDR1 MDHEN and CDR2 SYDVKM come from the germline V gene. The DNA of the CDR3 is TGTGCCAGCTCTGGGGCCCAAGGTCGGAATGAGCAGTTCTTC. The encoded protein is CASSGAQGRNEQFF.

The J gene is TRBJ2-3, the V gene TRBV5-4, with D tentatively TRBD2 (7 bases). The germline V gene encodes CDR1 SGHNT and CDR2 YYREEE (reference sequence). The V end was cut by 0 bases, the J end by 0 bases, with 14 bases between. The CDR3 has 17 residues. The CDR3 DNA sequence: TGTGCCAGCAGCTTGGCGGGCGGGGGCCCTAGCACAGATACGCAGTATTTT. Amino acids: CASSLAGGGPSTDTQYF.

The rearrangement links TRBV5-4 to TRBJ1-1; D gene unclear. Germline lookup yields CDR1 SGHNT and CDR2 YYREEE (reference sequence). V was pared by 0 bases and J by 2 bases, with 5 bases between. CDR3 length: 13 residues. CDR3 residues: CASSLGSNTEAFF. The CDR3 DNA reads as TGTGCCAGCAGCTTGGGGTCAAACACTGAAGCTTTCTTT.

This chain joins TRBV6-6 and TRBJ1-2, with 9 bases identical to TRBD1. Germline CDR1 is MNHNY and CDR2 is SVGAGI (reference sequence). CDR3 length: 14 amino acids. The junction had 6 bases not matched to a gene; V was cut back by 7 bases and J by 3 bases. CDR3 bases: TGTGCCAGCAACTTACAGGGGGCGGACTATGGCTACACCTTC. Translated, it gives CASNLQGADYGYTF.

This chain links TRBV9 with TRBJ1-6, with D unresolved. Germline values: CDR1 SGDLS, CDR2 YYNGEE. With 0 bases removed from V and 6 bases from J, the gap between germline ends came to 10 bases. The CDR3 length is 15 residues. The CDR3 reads CASSVEWGRNSPLHF. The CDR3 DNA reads TGTGCCAGCAGCGTAGAGTGGGGTCGTAATTCACCCCTCCACTTT.

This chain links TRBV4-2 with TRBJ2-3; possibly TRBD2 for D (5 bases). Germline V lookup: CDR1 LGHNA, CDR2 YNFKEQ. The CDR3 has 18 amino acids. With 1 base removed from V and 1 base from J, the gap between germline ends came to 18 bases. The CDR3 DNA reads TGTGCCAGCAGCCAAGTAGGCATCAGAGGGTCGGGCACAGATACGCAGTATTTT. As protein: CASSQVGIRGSGTDTQYF.

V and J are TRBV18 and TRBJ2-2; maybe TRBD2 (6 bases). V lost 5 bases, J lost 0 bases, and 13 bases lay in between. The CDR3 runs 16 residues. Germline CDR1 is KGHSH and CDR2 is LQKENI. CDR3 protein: CASSRLGYSNTGELFF. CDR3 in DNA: TGTGCCAGCTCAAGACTAGGATATTCGAACACCGGGGAGCTGTTTTTT.

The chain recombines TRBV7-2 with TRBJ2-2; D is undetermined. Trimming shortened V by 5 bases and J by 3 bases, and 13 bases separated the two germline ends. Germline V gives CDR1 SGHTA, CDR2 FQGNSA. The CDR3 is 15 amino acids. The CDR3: CASSPRSLDTGELFF. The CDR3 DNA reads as TGTGCCAGCAGCCCCCGGAGTCTAGACACCGGGGAGCTGTTTTTT.

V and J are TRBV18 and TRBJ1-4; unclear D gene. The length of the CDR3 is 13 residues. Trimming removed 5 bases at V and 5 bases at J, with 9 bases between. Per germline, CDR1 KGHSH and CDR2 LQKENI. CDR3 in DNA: TGTGCCAGCTCAACAGACAAAAATGAAAAACTGTTTTTT. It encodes CASSTDKNEKLFF.

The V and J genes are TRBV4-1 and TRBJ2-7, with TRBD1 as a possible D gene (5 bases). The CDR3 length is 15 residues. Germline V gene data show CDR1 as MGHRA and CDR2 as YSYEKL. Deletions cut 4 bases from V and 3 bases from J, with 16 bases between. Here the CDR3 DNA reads TGCGCCAGCAGCCCAGGGCCCCAGGGCTACTACGAGCAGTACTTC. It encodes CASSPGPQGYYEQYF.

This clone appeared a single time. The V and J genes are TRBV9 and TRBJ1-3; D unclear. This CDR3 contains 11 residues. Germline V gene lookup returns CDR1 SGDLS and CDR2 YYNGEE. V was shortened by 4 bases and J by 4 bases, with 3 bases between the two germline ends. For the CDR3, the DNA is TGTGCCAGCAGCACAGGAAACACCATATATTTT. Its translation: CASSTGNTIYF.